A selection of T cell receptor beta chains follows, all from one sample in a study of beta chain features in type 1 diabetes. Sequenced by immunoSEQ multiplex PCR; TCRdb stores in-frame clones only, minus some. The table lists under 250,000 clones, around 14% of them singletons, with about 0.027% in the top ten. Specimen: naive CD4+ T cells from blood. These receptor sequences come from a woman aged 40 to 50 in good health. Each CDR3 is given with its conserved first and last residue. D genes are given only for firm matches. Where a row states a size, it is once, few, many or the class of an expanded clone; other rows omit it.

V gene	CDR3 length	clone size	D gene	J gene	CDR3 DNA	CDR3 protein
TRBV9	14	.	.	TRBJ2-7	TGTGCCAGCAGCGTAGCTGAAGGGGGCTACGAGCAGTACTTC	CASSVAEGGYEQYF
TRBV10-3	14	.	.	TRBJ2-7	TGTGCCATCAGGAGGGACAAAGCCTTCTACGAGCAGTACTTC	CAIRRDKAFYEQYF
TRBV12-5	18	.	TRBD2	TRBJ2-2	TGTGCTAGTGGTTTCTTCCCGGTAGCGGGGCTGAACACCGGGGAGCTGTTTTTT	CASGFFPVAGLNTGELFF
TRBV7-6	15	few	TRBD1	TRBJ2-3	TGTGCCAGCAGCATCGACAGGGTTCGGGCAGATACGCAGTATTTT	CASSIDRVRADTQYF
TRBV6-5	15	few	.	TRBJ2-1	TGTGCCAGCAGCCTCCTAGGCCCTACGCAGGGTGGGCAGTTCTTC	CASSLLGPTQGGQFF
TRBV10-3	14	.	TRBD1	TRBJ2-7	TGTGCCATCAGGACAGGGGGCGAGCTCTACGAGCAGTACTTC	CAIRTGGELYEQYF
TRBV11-2	15	.	.	TRBJ1-1	TGTGCCAGCAGCTCCCTGCGGGGATATAACACTGAAGCTTTCTTT	CASSSLRGYNTEAFF
TRBV7-9	16	.	.	TRBJ2-6	TGTGCCAGCAGCCTAAGTCAGGGGTTCTGGGCCAACGTCCTGACTTTC	CASSLSQGFWANVLTF
TRBV18	16	few	TRBD2	TRBJ2-3	TGTGCCAGCTCACCTTCGTTGGGACTAGCCAAAGATACGCAGTATTTT	CASSPSLGLAKDTQYF
TRBV4-2	14	few	.	TRBJ1-5	TGTGCCAGCAGCCAAGATCGCGGCAATCAGCCCCAGCATTTT	CASSQDRGNQPQHF
TRBV27	13	.	.	TRBJ1-2	TGTGCCAGCAGTCCCAGGGCGGACTATGGCTACACCTTC	CASSPRADYGYTF
TRBV27	16	.	TRBD2	TRBJ2-7	TGTGCCAGCAGTTTCCTAACTAGCGGGGGAACCTACGAGCAGTACTTC	CASSFLTSGGTYEQYF
TRBV4-3	19	.	TRBD2	TRBJ2-2	TGCGCCAGCAGCCAAGATTTGGTTAGCGGGGGCGCGAACACCGGGGAGCTGTTTTTT	CASSQDLVSGGANTGELFF
TRBV5-1	15	.	TRBD2	TRBJ2-2	TGCGCCAGCAGCTTGGTCCCGGGGGGGCCCGGGGAGCTGTTTTTT	CASSLVPGGPGELFF
TRBV6-6	16	.	TRBD2	TRBJ2-1	TGTGCCAGCACTTTGGGACTAGCGGGGGAGAACAATGAGCAGTTCTTC	CASTLGLAGENNEQFF
TRBV4-3	16	.	.	TRBJ1-4	TGCGCCAGCAGCCAATCGGCGACAGGAGAAAATGAAAAACTGTTTTTT	CASSQSATGENEKLFF
TRBV7-2	13	few	.	TRBJ1-1	TGTGCCAGCAGCACCGACACACACACTGAAGCTTTCTTT	CASSTDTHTEAFF
TRBV5-4	11	once	.	TRBJ2-7	TGTGCCAGCAGCTTGGACTACGAGCAGTACTTC	CASSLDYEQYF
TRBV5-4	11	.	.	TRBJ2-5	TGTGCCAGCTCTTCCCAAGAGACCCAGTACTTC	CASSSQETQYF
TRBV6-1	14	.	.	TRBJ1-1	TGTGCCAGCACGGAGGGAAAGGGGAACACTGAAGCTTTCTTT	CASTEGKGNTEAFF
TRBV7-9	15	.	TRBD1	TRBJ1-1	TGTGCCAGCAGCGGAAGGACAGGGGGGAACACTGAAGCTTTCTTT	CASSGRTGGNTEAFF
TRBV6-5	16	.	TRBD2	TRBJ2-3	TGTGCCAGCAGTTTCTCAAGCGGGGGCGGCACAGATACGCAGTATTTT	CASSFSSGGGTDTQYF
TRBV11-1	13	.	.	TRBJ1-3	TGTGCCAGCAGCTTTTCTGATCCGGACACCATATATTTT	CASSFSDPDTIYF
TRBV27	15	few	TRBD2	TRBJ2-2	TGTGCCAGCGGCCGCGGGGGGAGGAACACCGGGGAGCTGTTTTTT	CASGRGGRNTGELFF
TRBV7-2	17	few	.	TRBJ2-6	TGTGCCAGCAGCCGAACAGGGCACCCCTTTGGGGCCAACGTCCTGACTTTC	CASSRTGHPFGANVLTF
TRBV19	17	.	TRBD1	TRBJ2-1	TGTGCCAGTAGTATAGTGGGGACAGGGGGATCTTACAATGAGCAGTTCTTC	CASSIVGTGGSYNEQFF
TRBV5-1	15	.	TRBD1	TRBJ2-5	TGCGCCAGCAGCTTGGCGGGACAGTACCAAGAGACCCAATACTTC	CASSLAGQYQETQYF
TRBV11-2	18	few	TRBD2	TRBJ2-5	TGTGCCAGCAGCCGAAGGTCGGGACTAGCGGGGGCCCAAGAGACCCAGTACTTC	CASSRRSGLAGAQETQYF
TRBV7-2	15	.	.	TRBJ1-4	TGTGCCAGCAGGGACAAGGGGGTTGCTAATGAAAAACTGTTTTTT	CASRDKGVANEKLFF
TRBV6-6	15	.	TRBD1	TRBJ1-2	TGTGCCAGCAGACCACCAGGGGGCGCTAACTATGGCTACACCTTC	CASRPPGGANYGYTF
TRBV25-1	14	few	.	TRBJ2-2	TGTGCCAGCAGTGAGACTAGTAAATCCGGGGAGCTGTTTTTT	CASSETSKSGELFF
TRBV5-1	16	few	TRBD1	TRBJ1-1	TGCGCCAGCAGCCCAGGACAGGGGGCGATGAACACTGAAGCTTTCTTT	CASSPGQGAMNTEAFF
TRBV19	18	few	.	TRBJ2-7	TGTGCCAGTAGTAGAAGAGGTACCCGACGGCTGAGCTCCTACGAGCAGTACTTC	CASSRRGTRRLSSYEQYF